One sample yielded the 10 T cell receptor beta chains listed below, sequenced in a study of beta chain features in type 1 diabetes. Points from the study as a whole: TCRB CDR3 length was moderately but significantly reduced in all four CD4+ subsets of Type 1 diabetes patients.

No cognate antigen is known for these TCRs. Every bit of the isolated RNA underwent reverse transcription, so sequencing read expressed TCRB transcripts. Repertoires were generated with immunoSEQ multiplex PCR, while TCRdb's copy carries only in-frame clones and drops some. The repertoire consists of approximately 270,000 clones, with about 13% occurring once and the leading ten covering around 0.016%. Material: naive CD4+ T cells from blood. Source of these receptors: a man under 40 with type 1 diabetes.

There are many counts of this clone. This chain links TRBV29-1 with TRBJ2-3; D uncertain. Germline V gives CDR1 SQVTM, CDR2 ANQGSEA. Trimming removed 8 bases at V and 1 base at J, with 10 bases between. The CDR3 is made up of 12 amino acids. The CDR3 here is CSFSLGTDTQYF. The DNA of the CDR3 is TGCAGCTTCTCACTCGGCACAGATACGCAGTATTTT.

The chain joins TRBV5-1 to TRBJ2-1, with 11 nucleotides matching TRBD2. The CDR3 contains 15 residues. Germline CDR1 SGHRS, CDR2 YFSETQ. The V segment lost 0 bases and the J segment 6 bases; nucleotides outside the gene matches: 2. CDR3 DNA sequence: TGCGCCAGCAGCTTGGAGACTAGCGGGGTCAATGAGCAGTTCTTC. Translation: CASSLETSGVNEQFF.

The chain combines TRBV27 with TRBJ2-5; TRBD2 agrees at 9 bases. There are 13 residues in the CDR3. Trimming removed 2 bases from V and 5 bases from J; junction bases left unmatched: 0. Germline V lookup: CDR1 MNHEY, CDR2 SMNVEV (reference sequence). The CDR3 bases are TGTGCCAGCAGTTTAAGCGGGAGGGAGACCCAGTACTTC. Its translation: CASSLSGRETQYF.

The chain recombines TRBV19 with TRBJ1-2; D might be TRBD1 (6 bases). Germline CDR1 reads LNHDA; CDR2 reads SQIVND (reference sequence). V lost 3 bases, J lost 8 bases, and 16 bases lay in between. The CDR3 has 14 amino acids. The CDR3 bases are TGTGCCAGTAGTATTAATTACAGGGAAGGCGGCTACACCTTC. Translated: CASSINYREGGYTF.

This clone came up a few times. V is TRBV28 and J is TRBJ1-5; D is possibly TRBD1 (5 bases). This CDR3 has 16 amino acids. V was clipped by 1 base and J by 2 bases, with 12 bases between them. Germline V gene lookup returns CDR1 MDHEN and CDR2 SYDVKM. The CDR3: CASSLSGSVGNQPQHF. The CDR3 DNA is TGTGCCAGCAGTTTATCAGGGTCGGTAGGCAATCAGCCCCAGCATTTT.

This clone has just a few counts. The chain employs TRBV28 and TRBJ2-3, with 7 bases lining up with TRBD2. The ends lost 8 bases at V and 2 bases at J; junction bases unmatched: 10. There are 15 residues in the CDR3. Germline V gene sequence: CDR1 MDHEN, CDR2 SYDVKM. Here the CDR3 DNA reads TGTGCCAGCGTACGGGGGGTAGGGGTCACAGATACGCAGTATTTT. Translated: CASVRGVGVTDTQYF.

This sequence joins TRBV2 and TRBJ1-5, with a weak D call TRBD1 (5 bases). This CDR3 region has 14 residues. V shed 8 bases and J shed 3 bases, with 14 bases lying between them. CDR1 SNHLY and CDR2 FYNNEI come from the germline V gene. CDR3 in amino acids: CASDPQGLNQPQHF. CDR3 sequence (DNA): TGTGCCAGCGACCCGCAGGGCCTCAATCAGCCCCAGCATTTT.

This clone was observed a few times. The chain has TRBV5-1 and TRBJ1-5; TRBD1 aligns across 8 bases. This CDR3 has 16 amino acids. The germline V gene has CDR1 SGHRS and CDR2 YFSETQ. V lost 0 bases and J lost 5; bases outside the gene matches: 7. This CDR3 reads CASSLGTGLRDQPQHF. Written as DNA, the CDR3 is TGCGCCAGCAGCTTGGGGACAGGGCTAAGAGATCAGCCCCAGCATTTT.

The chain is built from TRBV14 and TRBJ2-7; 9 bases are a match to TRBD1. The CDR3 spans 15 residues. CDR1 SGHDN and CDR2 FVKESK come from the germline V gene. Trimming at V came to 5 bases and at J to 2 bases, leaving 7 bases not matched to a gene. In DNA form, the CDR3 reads TGTGCCAGCAGCGATCCTCGGGACAGGGCCTACGAGCAGTACTTC. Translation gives CASSDPRDRAYEQYF.

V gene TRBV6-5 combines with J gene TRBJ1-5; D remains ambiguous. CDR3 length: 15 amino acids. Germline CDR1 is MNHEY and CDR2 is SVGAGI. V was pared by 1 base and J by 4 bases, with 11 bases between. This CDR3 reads CASSYLGEGNQPQHF. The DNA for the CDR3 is TGTGCCAGCAGTTACTTGGGTGAGGGTAATCAGCCCCAGCATTTT.